This T cell receptor (beta chain) was recorded in a study of T cell responses to AZD1222 COVID-19 vaccine (dated by TCRdb to 2020 to 2023). As for the study more broadly: A total of 230 to 250 trial participants underwent TCR sequencing, of whom 200 to 220 received two doses of AZD1222 and 26 received two doses of the MenACWY control vaccine. Trial participants were enrolled by age into 18-55, 56-69 and 70-plus year subgroups, with approximately 160, 26 and 62 TCR-sequenced participants respectively.

The CDR3 regions of human TCRbeta chains were analyzed by immunosequencing. The published analysis was carried out like this. Repertoire TCRs were matched against a reference library of SARS-CoV-2-specific TCRs generated with the MIRA antigen-specificity platform. Breadth meant the fraction of unique TCRs that were SARS-CoV-2-associated, whereas depth meant the fraction of total T cells that were SARS-CoV-2-associated. Each spike-specific TCR was assigned to its reactive spike region and to a CD4 or CD8 class using the MIRA data. Log10-transformed breadth and depth values were compared by one-way ANOVA with Sidak's multiple comparisons tests. TCRdb carries this immuneACCESS record with in-frame sequences only. Its versions omit some clonotypes, under half of them owing to an unresolved V gene in the studies checked, with the rest unexplained. The DNA gave D and trimming, while V, J and clone size come from that table. This sample lists fewer than 150,000 clones; just over 85% were detected once. 17% of the sample lies in the top ten.

The time point label here, explained by the study, means: about 28 days (+/-7) after the second vaccine dose. AZD1222 recipients whose second dose came at about 4 weeks and those whose second dose came at about 12 weeks were combined into one group, since spike-specific TCR depth and breadth did not differ between the two schedules. Samples from vaccinated people were obtained from the UK trials COV001 and COV002, which included a single-blind randomized controlled phase 2/3 trial of AZD1222 (ChAdOx1 nCoV-19) in healthy adults. Trial participant PBMC samples were collected at day 0 and day 28 after the second dose for TCRbeta chain sequencing. The cysteine opens and the phenylalanine closes a CDR3 of 13 amino acids. Only the CDR3 region is kept as DNA, spanning 39 bases read in frame from base 1. The junction carries 3 bases between V and J, which are trimmed by 3 bases and 0 bases respectively.

Broader findings and caveats from the paper: The 56-69-year group was small, and its depth increase did not reach significance, likely because of low power. Conclusions about previously exposed vaccinees are limited, since just 6 or 7 AZD1222 recipients were seropositive for SARS-CoV-2 at baseline. Participants were mostly white British and included more females than males, and it was suggested by the authors that clonal diversity may have been underestimated. After two AZD1222 doses, both the breadth and the depth of spike-specific TCRs were significantly higher than at day 0 and than in MenACWY recipients. Vaccine-associated CD4 TCRs spanned the whole spike protein, with dominant responses in regions 160-218 and 743-854. Because no samples from the day 14 peak response were available, repertoires could be characterized only after the peak T cell response. Reportedly, close to half of the unique spike-specific TCRs recognized epitopes lying outside the regions that are mutated in the B.1.351 and B.1.1.7 variants.

Worth noting for this clone: Its antigen has not been determined. No base-level quality is on record; no much larger clone is a single base apart.

The sequence was obtained from an adult who received the AZD1222 COVID-19 vaccine. Sequencing used peripheral blood, obtained 28 days after the second AZD1222 dose. The rearranged segments are TRBV12-3 or TRBV12-4 and TRBJ1-5; the D gene cannot be resolved reliably. The CDR3 corresponds to CASSFNSNQPQHF. The base sequence is TGTGCCAGCAGTTTCAATAGCAATCAGCCCCAGCATTTT.